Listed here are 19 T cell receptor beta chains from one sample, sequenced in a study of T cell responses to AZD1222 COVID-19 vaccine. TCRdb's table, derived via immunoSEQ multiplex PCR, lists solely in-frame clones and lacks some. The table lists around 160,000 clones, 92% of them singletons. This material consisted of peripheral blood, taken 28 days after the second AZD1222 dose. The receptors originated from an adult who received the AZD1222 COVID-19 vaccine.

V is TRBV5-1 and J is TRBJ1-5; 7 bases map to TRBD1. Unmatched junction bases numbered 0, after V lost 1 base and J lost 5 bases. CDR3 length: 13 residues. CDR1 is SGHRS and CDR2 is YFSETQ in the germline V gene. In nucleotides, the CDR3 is TGCGCCAGCAGCTTGACAGGGGATCAGCCCCAGCATTTT. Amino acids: CASSLTGDQPQHF.

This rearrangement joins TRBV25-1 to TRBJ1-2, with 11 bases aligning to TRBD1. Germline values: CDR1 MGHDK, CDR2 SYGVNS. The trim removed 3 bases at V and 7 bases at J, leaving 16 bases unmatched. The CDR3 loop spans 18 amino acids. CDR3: CASSDAGTGGRGRFGYTF. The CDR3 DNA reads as TGTGCCAGCAGTGACGCCGGGACAGGGGGTCGAGGGAGATTTGGCTACACCTTC.

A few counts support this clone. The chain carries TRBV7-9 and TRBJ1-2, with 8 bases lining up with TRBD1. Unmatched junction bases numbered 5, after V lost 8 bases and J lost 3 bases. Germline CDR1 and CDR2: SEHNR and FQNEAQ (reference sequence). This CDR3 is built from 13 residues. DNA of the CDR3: TGTGCCAGCGCGACAGGGGATTACTATGGCTACACCTTC. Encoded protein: CASATGDYYGYTF.

The CDR3 sequence: CASSLGQGYTEAFF. CDR3 DNA: TGTGCCAGCAGCTTGGGACAAGGGTACACTGAAGCTTTCTTT. V usage is TRBV11-2 and J usage is TRBJ1-1; tentatively, D is TRBD1 (6 bases). The CDR3 spans 14 residues. V gave up 3 bases and J gave up 3 bases, with 11 bases separating them. Germline loops: CDR1 SGHAT, CDR2 FQNNGV.

CDR3 protein: CASSRHDRYEQYF. The CDR3 DNA reads TGTGCCAGTAGTAGACACGATCGCTACGAGCAGTACTTC. The chain joins TRBV19 to TRBJ2-7; D is undetermined. Germline assignment: CDR1 LNHDA and CDR2 SQIVND (reference sequence). Trimming removed 4 bases from V and 3 bases from J, with 10 bases in between. This CDR3 is built from 13 residues.

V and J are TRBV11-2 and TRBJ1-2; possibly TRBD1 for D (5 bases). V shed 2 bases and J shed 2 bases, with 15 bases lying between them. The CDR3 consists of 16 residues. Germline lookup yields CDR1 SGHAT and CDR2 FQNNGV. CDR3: CASSLNPQGRNYGYTF. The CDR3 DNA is TGTGCCAGCAGCTTAAATCCCCAGGGACGGAACTATGGCTACACCTTC.

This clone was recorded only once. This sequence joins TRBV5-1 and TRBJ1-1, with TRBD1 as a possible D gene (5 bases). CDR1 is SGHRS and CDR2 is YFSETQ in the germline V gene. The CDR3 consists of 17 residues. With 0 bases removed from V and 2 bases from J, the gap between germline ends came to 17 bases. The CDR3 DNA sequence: TGCGCCAGCAGCTTGGCCGAAGTGGGGGAGGCTAACACTGAAGCTTTCTTT. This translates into CASSLAEVGEANTEAFF.

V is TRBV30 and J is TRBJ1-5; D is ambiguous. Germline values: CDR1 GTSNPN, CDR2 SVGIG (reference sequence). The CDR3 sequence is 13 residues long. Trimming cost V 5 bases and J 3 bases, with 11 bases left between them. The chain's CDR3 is CAWGYRDNQPQHF. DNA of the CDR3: TGTGCCTGGGGTTACAGAGACAATCAGCCCCAGCATTTT.

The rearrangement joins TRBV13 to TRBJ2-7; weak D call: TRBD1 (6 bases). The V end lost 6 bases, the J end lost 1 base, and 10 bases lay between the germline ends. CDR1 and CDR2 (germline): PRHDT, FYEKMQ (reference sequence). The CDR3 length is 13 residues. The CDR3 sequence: CASRRGKSYEQYF. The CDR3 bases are TGTGCCAGCAGGAGGGGGAAATCCTACGAGCAGTACTTC. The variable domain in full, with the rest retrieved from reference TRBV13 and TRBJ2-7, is AAGVIQSPRHLIKEKRETATLKCYPIPRHDTVYWYQQGPGQDPQFLISFYEKMQSDKGSIPDRFSAQQFSDYHSELNMSSLELGDSALYFCASRRGKSYEQYFGPGTRLTVT.

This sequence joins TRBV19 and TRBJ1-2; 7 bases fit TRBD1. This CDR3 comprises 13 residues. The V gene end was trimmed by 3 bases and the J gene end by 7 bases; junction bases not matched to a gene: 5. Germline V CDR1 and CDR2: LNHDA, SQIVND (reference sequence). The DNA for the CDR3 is TGTGCCAGTAGTATGTACAGGGGCGGTGGCTACACCTTC. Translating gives CASSMYRGGGYTF.

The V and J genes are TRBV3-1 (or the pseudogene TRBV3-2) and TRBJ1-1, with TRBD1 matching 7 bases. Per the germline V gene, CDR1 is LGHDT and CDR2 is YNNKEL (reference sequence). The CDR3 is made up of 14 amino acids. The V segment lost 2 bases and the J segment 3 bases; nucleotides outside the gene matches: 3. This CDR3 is CASSQLTGDTEAFF. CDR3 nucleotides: TGTGCCAGCAGCCAACTTACAGGGGACACTGAAGCTTTCTTT.

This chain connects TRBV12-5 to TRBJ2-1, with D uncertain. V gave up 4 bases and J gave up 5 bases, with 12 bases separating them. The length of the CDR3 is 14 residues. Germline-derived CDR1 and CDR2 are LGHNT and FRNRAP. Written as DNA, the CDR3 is TGTGCTAGTGGTTCCATTAAGCGCGACAATGAGCAGTTCTTC. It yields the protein CASGSIKRDNEQFF.

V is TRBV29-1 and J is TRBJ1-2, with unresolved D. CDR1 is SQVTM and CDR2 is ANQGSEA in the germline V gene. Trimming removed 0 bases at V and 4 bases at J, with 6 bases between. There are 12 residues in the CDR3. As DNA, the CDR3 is TGCAGCGTTGAAGACAGCTTCTATGGCTACACCTTC. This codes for CSVEDSFYGYTF.

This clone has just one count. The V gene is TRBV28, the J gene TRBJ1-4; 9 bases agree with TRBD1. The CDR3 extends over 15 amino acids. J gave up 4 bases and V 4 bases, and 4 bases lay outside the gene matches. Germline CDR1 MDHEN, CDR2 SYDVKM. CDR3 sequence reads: CASSSSGQGNEKLFF. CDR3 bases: TGTGCCAGCAGTTCCTCGGGACAGGGTAATGAAAAACTGTTTTTT.

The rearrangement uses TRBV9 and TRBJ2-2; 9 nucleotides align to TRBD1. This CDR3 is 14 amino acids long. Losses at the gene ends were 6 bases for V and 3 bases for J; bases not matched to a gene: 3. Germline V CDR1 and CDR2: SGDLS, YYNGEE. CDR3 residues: CASTRQGDTGELFF. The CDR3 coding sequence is TGTGCCAGCACCCGACAGGGGGACACCGGGGAGCTGTTTTTT.

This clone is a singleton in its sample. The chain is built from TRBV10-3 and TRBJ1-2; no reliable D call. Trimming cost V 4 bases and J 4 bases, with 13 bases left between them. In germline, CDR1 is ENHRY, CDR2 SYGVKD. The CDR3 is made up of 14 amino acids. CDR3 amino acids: CAISGPTDFYGYTF. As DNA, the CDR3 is TGTGCCATCAGTGGTCCCACAGATTTCTATGGCTACACCTTC.

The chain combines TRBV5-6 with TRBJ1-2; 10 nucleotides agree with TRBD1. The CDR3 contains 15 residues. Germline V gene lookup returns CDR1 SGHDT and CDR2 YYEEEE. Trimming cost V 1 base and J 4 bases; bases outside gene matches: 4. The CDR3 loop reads CASSLPGTGVYGYTF. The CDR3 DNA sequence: TGTGCCAGCAGCTTGCCGGGGACAGGGGTCTATGGCTACACCTTC.

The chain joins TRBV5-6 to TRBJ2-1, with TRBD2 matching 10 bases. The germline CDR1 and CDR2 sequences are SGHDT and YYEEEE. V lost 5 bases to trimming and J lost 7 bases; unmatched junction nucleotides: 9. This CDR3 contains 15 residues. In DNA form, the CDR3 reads TGTGCCAGCAGGGCCGGGACTAGCGTATATAATGAGCAGTTCTTC. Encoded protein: CASRAGTSVYNEQFF.

The CDR3 here is CASSPPGTGVAEQFF. The CDR3 bases are TGTGCCAGCAGTCCACCCGGGACAGGGGTTGCCGAGCAGTTCTTC. This chain uses TRBV2 with TRBJ2-1, with 10 bases lining up with TRBD1. The junction had 11 bases not matched to a gene; V was cut back by 5 bases and J by 10 bases. This CDR3 is built from 15 residues. The germline V gene encodes CDR1 SNHLY and CDR2 FYNNEI.